This TCR beta chain was captured in a study of blood T cell repertoires in COVID-19. Trimming stripped 4 bases from V and 12 bases from J, with 13 bases between. CDR3 length: 13 residues. Germline CDR1 reads LNHDA; CDR2 reads SQIVND (reference sequence). Clones were sequenced by immunoSEQ multiplex PCR, and TCRdb holds only the in-frame ones, with some missing. The top ten clones hold approximately 13% of a sample with roughly 160,000 clones, 75% to 90% of them seen once. This chain connects TRBV19 to TRBJ2-6; D might be TRBD1 (6 bases). This sequence originates from a woman aged 60-75 years who had recovered from COVID-19. Sequences were obtained from PBMCs or T cells enriched from blood (not recorded which). The CDR3 sequence is CASSTTGTGVLTF. For the CDR3, the DNA is TGTGCCAGTAGTACAACAGGGACGGGCGTCCTGACTTTC.